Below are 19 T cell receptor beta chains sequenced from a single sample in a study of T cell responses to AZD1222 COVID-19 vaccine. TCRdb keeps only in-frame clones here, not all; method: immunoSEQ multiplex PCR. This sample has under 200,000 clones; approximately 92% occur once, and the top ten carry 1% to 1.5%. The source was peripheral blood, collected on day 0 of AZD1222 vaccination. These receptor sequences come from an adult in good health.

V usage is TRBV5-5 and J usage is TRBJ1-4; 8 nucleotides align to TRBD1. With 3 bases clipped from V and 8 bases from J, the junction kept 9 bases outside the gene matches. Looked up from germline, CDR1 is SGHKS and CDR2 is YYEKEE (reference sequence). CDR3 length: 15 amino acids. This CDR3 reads CASSSYPGGWEKLFF. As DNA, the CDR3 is TGTGCCAGCAGCTCCTACCCAGGGGGCTGGGAAAAACTGTTTTTT.

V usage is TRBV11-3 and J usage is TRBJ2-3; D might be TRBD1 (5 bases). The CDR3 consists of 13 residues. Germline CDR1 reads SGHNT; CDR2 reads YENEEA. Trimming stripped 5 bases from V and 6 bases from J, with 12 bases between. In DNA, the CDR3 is TGTGCCAGCAGCAGAAGGGGTCCGGATACGCAGTATTTT. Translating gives CASSRRGPDTQYF.

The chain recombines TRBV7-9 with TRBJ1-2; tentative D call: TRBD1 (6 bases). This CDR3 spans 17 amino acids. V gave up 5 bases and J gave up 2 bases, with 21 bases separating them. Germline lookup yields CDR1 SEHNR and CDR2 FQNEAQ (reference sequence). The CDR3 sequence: CASSPYLQGVGNYGYTF. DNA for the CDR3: TGTGCCAGCAGCCCTTATTTACAGGGCGTGGGCAACTATGGCTACACCTTC.

The CDR3, as DNA: TGTGCCAGCAGGACCTCTGGAAACACCATATATTTT. It is translated as CASRTSGNTIYF. This chain links TRBV12-3 or TRBV12-4 with TRBJ1-3; D is ambiguous. V was shortened by 6 bases and J by 0 bases, with 3 bases between the two germline ends. The CDR3 covers 12 residues.

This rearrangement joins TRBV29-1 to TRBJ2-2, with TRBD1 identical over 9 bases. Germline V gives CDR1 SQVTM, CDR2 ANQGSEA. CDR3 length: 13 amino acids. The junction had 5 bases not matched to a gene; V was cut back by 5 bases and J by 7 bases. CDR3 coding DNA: TGCAGCGTTATAAACAGGGGGCACGGGGAGCTGTTTTTT. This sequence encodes CSVINRGHGELFF.

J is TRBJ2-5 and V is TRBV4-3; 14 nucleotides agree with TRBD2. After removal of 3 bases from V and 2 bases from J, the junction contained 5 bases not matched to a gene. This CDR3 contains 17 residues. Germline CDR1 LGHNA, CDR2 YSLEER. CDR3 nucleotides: TGCGCCAGCAGCCAGGAAGGACTAGCGGGGGGTCAAGAGACCCAGTACTTC. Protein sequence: CASSQEGLAGGQETQYF.

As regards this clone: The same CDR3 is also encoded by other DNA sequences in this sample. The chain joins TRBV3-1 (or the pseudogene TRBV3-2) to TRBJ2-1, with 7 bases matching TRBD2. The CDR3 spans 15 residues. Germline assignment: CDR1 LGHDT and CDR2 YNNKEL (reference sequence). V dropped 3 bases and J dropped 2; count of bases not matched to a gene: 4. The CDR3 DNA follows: TGTGCCAGCAGCCAGGGGAGGGGCACCTACAATGAGCAGTTCTTC. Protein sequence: CASSQGRGTYNEQFF.

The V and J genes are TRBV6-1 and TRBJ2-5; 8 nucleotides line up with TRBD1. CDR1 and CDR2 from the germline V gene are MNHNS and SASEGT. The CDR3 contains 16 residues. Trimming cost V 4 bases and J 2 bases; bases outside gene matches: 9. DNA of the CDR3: TGTGCCAGCAGTGTTACTTCCGGGACAGGACAAGAGACCCAGTACTTC. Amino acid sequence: CASSVTSGTGQETQYF.

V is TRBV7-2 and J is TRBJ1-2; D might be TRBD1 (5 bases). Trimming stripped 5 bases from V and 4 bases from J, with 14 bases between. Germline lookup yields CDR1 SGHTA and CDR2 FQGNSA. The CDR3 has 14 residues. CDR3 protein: CASSLDTSPYGYTF. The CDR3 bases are TGTGCCAGCAGCCTGGACACTTCCCCCTATGGCTACACCTTC.

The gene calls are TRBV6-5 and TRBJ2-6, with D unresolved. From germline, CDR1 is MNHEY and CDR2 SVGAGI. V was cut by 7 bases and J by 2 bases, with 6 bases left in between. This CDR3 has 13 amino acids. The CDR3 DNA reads TGTGCCAGCACTGCAGCTGGGGCCAACGTCCTGACTTTC. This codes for CASTAAGANVLTF.

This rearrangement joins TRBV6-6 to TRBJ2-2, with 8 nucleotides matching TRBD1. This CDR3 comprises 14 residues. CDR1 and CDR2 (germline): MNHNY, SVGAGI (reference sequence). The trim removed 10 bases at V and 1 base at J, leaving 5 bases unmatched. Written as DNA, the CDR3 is TGTGCCATACAAGGGACAGGGAACACCGGGGAGCTGTTTTTT. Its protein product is CAIQGTGNTGELFF.

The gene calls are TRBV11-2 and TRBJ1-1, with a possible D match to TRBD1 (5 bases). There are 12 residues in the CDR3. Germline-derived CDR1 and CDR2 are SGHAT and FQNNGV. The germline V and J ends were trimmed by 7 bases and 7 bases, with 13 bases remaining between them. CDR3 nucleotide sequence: TGTGCCAGCATCACAATTGGGGGTGAAGCTTTCTTT. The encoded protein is CASITIGGEAFF.

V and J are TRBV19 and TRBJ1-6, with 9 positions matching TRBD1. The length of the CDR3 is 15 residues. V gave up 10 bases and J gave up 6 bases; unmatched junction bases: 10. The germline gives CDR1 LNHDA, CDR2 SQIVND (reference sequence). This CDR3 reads CATKTTGGVNSPLHF. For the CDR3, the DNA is TGTGCCACCAAGACAACAGGGGGCGTTAATTCACCCCTCCACTTT.

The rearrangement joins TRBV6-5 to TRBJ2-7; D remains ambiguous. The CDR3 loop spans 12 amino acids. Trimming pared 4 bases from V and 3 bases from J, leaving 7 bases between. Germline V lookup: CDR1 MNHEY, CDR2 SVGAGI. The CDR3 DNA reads TGTGCCAGCAGTTCCCTAAACTACGAGCAGTACTTC. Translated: CASSSLNYEQYF.

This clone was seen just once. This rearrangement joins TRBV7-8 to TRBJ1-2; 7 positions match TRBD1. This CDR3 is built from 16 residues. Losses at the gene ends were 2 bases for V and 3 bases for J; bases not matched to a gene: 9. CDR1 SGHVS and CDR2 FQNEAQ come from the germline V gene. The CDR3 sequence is CASSLQGEVSDYGYTF. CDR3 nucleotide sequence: TGTGCCAGCAGCTTACAGGGGGAGGTCTCAGACTATGGCTACACCTTC.

CDR3 protein: CASRTPGNTEAFF. The CDR3 DNA follows: TGTGCCAGCCGGACGCCGGGCAACACTGAAGCTTTCTTT. The V gene is TRBV28, the J gene TRBJ1-1; D gene unclear. Germline V lookup: CDR1 MDHEN, CDR2 SYDVKM. Between the trimmed V and J ends, which lost 8 bases and 2 bases, there was a span of 12 bases. This CDR3 comprises 13 residues.

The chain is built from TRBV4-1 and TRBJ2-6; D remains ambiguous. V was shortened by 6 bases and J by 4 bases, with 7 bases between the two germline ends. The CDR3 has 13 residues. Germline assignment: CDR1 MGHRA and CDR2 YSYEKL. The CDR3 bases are TGCGCCAGCAGTTTCGAAGGGGCCAACGTCCTGACTTTC. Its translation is CASSFEGANVLTF.

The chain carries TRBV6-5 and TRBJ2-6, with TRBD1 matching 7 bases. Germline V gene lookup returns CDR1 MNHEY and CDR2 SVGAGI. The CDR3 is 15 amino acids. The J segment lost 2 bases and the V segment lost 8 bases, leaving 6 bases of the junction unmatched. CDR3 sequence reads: CASDRAMAGANVLTF. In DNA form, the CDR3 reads TGTGCCAGCGACAGGGCGATGGCTGGGGCCAACGTCCTGACTTTC.

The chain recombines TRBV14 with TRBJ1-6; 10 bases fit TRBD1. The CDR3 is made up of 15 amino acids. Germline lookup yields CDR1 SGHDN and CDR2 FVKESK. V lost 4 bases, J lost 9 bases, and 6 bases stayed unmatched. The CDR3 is CASSPHGTGVSPLHF. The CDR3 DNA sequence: TGTGCCAGCAGCCCGCACGGGACAGGGGTTTCACCCCTCCACTTT.